These T cell receptor beta chains were read from a single sample in a study of breast tumors, draining lymph nodes, adjacent tissues. TCRdb used MiXCR to reprocess the multiplex PCR reads, holding one entry per CDR3 protein. The sample comprises under 300,000 distinct CDR3 sequences, approximately 36% of which are singletons, and 3% to 4.5% rests with the top ten. Source material: axillary lymph node tissue. The receptors here all came from a female donor with breast cancer. Some clones in this sample may be carry-over from other donors' samples. Both conserved end residues are part of each CDR3. The D gene is left open where the match is weak. For some rows the clone size is stated as once, few or many, or as a class when expanded; others skip it.

V gene	D gene	clone size	J gene	CDR3 protein	CDR3 DNA
TRBV11-2	.	few	TRBJ2-1	CASSLVRGTSYNEQFF	TGTGCCAGCAGCTTGGTGCGGGGAACCTCCTACAATGAGCAGTTCTTC
TRBV7-3	TRBD1	many	TRBJ2-5	CASSLGSDRGSKETQYF	TGTGCCAGCAGCTTAGGTTCGGACAGGGGAAGTAAAGAGACCCAGTACTTC
TRBV20-1	.	many	TRBJ1-4	CSASDGQGSRFNEKLFF	TGCAGTGCTAGTGATGGCCAGGGGAGCAGGTTTAATGAAAAACTGTTTTTT
TRBV19	TRBD1	.	TRBJ1-3	CASSIGGTGSTIYF	TGTGCCAGTAGTATAGGGGGGACAGGAAGCACCATATATTTT
TRBV24-1	.	.	TRBJ2-5	CATSSLGGPRETQYF	TGTGCCACCAGTTCCCTTGGAGGGCCTCGGGAGACCCAGTACTTC
TRBV5-1	.	many	TRBJ2-7	CASSPRGDYEQYF	TGCGCCAGCAGTCCCCGTGGGGACTACGAGCAGTACTTC
TRBV7-7	.	.	TRBJ2-5	CASSLVANTGETQYF	TGTGCTAGCAGCTTAGTGGCGAACACCGGGGAGACCCAGTACTTC
TRBV7-9	.	many	TRBJ1-3	CASSRPGSGNTIYF	TGTGCCAGCAGCCGGCCGGGCTCTGGAAACACCATATATTTT
TRBV5-1	TRBD1	many	TRBJ2-7	CASSLEGQHYEQYF	TGCGCCAGCAGCTTGGAGGGACAGCACTACGAGCAGTACTTC
TRBV7-7	.	.	TRBJ1-1	CASTSSGRTTEAFF	TGTGCTAGCACCTCTAGCGGGAGGACAACCGAAGCTTTCTTT